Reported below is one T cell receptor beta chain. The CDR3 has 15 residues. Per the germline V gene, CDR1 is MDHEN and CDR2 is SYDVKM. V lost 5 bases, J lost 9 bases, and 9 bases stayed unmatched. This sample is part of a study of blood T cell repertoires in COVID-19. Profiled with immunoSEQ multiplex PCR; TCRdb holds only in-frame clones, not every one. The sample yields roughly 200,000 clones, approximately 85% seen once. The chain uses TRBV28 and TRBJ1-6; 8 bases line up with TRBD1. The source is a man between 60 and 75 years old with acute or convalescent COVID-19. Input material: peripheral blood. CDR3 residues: CASSGPGGTRSPLHF. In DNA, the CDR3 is TGTGCCAGCAGTGGACCAGGGGGCACTCGTTCACCCCTCCACTTT. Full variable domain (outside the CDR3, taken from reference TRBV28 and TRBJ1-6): DVKVTQSSRYLVKRTGEKVFLECVQDMDHENMFWYRQDPGLGLRLIYFSYDVKMKEKGDIPEGYSVSREKKERFSLILESASTNQTSMYLCASSGPGGTRSPLHFGNGTRLTVT.